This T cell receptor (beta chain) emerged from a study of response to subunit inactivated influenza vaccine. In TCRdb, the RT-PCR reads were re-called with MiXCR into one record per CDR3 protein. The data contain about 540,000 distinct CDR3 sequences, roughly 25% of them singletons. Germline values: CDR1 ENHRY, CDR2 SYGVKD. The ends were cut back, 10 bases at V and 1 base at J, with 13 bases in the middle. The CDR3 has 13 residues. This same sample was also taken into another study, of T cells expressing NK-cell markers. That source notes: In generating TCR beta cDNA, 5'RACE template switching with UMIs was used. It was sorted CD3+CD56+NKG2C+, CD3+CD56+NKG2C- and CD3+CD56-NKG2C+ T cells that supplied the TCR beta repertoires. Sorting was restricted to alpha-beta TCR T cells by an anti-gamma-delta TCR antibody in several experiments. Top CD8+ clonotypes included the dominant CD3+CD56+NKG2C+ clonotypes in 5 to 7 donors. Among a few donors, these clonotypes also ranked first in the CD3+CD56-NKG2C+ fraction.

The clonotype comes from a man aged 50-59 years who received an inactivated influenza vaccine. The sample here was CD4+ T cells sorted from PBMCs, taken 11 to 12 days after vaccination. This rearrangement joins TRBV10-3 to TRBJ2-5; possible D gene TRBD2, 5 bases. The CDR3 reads CATQGLPQETQYF. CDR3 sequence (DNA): TGTGCCACACAAGGACTGCCCCAAGAGACCCAGTACTTC.